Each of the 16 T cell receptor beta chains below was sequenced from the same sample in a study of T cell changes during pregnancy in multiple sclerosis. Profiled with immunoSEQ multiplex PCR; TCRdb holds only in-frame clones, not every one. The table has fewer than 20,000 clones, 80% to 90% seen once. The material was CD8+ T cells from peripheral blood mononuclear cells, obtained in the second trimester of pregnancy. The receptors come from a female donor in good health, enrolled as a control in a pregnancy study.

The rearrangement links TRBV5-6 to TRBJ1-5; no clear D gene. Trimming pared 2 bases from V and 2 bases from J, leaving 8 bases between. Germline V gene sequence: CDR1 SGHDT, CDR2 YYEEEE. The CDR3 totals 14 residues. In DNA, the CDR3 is TGTGCCAGCAGCTTTGCATCGGGCAATCAGCCCCAGCATTTT. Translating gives CASSFASGNQPQHF.

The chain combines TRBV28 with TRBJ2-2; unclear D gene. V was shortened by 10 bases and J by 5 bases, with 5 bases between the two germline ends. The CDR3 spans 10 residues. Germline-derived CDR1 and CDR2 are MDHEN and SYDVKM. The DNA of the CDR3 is TGTGCCACCCAAACCGGGGAGCTGTTTTTT. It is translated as CATQTGELFF.

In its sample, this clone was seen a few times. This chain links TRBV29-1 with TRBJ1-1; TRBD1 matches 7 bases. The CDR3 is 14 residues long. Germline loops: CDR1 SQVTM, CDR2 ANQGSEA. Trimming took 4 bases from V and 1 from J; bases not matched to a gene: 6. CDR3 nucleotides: TGCAGCGTTGTAACCGGGACAGAGAACACTGAAGCTTTCTTT. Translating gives CSVVTGTENTEAFF.

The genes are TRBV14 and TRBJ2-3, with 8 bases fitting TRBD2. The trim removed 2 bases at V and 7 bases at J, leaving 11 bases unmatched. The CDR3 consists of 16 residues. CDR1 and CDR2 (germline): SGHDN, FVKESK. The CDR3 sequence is CASSQFVAGPSYTQYF. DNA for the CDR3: TGTGCCAGCAGCCAATTCGTAGCGGGGCCTTCGTATACGCAGTATTTT. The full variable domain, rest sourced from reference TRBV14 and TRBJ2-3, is EAGVTQFPSHSVIEKGQTVTLRCDPISGHDNLYWYRRVMGKEIKFLLHFVKESKQDESGMPNNRFLAERTGGTYSTLKVQPAELEDSGVYFCASSQFVAGPSYTQYFGPGTRLTVL.

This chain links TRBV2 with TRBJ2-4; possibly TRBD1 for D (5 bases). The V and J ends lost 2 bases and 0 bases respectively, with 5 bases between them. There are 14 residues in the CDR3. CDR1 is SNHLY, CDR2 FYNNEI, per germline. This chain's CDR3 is CASSERGAKNIQYF. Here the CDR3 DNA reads TGTGCCAGCAGTGAAAGGGGAGCCAAAAACATTCAGTACTTC.

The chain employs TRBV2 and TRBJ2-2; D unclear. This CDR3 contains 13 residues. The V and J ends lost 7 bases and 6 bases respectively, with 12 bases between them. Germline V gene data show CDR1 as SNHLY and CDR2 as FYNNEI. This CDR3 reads CASIFGQAGELFF. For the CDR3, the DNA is TGTGCCAGCATATTCGGCCAGGCCGGGGAGCTGTTTTTT.

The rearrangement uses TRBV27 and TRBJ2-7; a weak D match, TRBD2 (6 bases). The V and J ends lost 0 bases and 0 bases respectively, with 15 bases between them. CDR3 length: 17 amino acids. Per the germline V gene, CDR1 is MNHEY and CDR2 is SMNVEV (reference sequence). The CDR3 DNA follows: TGTGCCAGCAGTTTATCGTCGCCGGGGGATACCTCCTACGAGCAGTACTTC. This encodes CASSLSSPGDTSYEQYF.

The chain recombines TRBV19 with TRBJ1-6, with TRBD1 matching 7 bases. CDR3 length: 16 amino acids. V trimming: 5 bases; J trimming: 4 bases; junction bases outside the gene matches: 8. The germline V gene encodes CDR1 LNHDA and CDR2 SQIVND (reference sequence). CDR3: CASSPRQGPYNSPLHF. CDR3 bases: TGTGCCAGTAGTCCGCGACAGGGCCCGTATAATTCACCCCTCCACTTT.

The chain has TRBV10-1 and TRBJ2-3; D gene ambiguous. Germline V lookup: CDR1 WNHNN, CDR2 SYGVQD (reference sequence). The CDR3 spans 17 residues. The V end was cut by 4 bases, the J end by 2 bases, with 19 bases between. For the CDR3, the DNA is TGCGCCAGCAGTGGGGCCCCTGAACAAACCGACACAGATACGCAGTATTTT. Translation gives CASSGAPEQTDTDTQYF.

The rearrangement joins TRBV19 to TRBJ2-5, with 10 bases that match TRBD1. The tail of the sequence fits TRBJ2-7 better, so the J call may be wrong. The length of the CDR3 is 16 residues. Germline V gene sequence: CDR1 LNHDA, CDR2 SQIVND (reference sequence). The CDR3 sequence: CASSGTGVRRAYEQYF. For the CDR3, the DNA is TGTGCCAGTAGCGGGACAGGGGTACGACGGGCCTACGAGCAGTACTTC.

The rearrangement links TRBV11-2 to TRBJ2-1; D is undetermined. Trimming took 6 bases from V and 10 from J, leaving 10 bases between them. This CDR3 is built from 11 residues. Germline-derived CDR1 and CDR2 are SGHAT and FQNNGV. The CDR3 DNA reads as TGTGCCAGCAGTTCTCGTCAGGAGCAGTTCTTC. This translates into CASSSRQEQFF.

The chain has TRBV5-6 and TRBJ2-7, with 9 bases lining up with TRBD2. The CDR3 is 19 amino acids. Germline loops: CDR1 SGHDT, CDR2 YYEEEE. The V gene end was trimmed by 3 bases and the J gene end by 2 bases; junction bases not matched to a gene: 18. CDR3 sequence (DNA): TGTGCCAGCAGCTCATTACCCGGGACAGACCCTAGCGGGGCCTACGAGCAGTACTTC. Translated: CASSSLPGTDPSGAYEQYF.

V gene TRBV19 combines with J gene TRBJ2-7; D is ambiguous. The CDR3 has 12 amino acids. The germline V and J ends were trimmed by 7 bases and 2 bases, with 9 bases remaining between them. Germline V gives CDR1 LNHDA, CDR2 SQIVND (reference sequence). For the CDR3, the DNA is TGTGCCAGTACCGGTGAAACCTACGAGCAGTACTTC. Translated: CASTGETYEQYF.

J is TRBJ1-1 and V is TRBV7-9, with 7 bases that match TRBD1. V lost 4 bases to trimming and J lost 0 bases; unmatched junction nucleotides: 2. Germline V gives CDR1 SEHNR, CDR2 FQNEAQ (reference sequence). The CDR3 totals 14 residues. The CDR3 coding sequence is TGTGCCAGCAGCTCCACAGGGGTGAACACTGAAGCTTTCTTT. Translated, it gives CASSSTGVNTEAFF.

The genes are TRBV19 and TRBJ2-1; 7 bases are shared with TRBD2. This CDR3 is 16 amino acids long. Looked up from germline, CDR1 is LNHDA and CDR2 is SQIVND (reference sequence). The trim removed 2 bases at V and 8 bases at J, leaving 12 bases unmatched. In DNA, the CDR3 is TGTGCCAGTAGTATAAAGGCGCGGGAGTATCTAGATGAGCAGTTCTTC. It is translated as CASSIKAREYLDEQFF.

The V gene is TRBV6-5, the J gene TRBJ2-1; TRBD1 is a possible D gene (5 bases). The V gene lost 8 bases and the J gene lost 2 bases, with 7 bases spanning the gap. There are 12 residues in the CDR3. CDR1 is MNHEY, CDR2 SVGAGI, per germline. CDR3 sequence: CASLGAYNEQFF. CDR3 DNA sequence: TGTGCCAGCCTAGGGGCCTACAATGAGCAGTTCTTC.